This T cell receptor beta chain comes out of a study of blood T cell repertoires in COVID-19. Germline V gene lookup returns CDR1 GTSNPN and CDR2 SVGIG (reference sequence). The CDR3 consists of 13 residues. Trimming left V 4 bases short and J 2 bases short, with 8 bases between. Sequencing used immunoSEQ multiplex PCR; TCRdb keeps in-frame clones, though not all of them. The profile shows roughly 330,000 clones, roughly nine tenths of them singletons. V usage is TRBV30 and J usage is TRBJ1-4; no clear D gene. The receptor was derived from a young woman who had recovered from COVID-19. Sequenced input: PBMCs or T cells enriched from blood (not recorded which). CDR3 DNA: TGTGCCTGGACGAGGGTCACTAATGAAAAACTGTTTTTT. Protein: CAWTRVTNEKLFF.